This TCR beta chain was profiled in a study of T cell responses to AZD1222 COVID-19 vaccine. The method was immunoSEQ multiplex PCR; TCRdb's version includes in-frame clones alone and lacks a portion of them. The profile shows 45,000 or so clones, approximately 90% of them singletons. This CDR3 is built from 17 residues. The germline CDR1 and CDR2 sequences are LNHDA and SQIVND (reference sequence). V lost 7 bases and J 4 bases, leaving 25 bases between the germline ends. This sequence originates from an adult who received the AZD1222 COVID-19 vaccine. Source: peripheral blood, taken 28 days after the second AZD1222 dose. This chain uses TRBV19 with TRBJ1-1; tentative D call: TRBD1 (6 bases). CDR3 amino acids: CASTTPRGGPAFTEAFF. The CDR3 region has the DNA TGTGCCAGTACCACACCAAGGGGGGGGCCGGCTTTCACTGAAGCTTTCTTT.